The present T cell receptor (beta chain) was sequenced within a study of Ad26.COV2.S vaccination and SARS-CoV-2 variants. Study at large: Within the COV1001 Ad26.COV2.S trial arm, the donor was enrolled. Participants got Ad26.COV2.S intramuscularly, once or twice 56 days apart. Study outcomes and limitations: TCR breadth and depth estimates may have understated total T cell responses.

Sequencing used immunoSEQ multiplex PCR; TCRdb keeps in-frame clones, though not all of them. The sample has about 440,000 clones; 90% are singletons. V was cut by 3 bases and J by 0 bases, with 10 bases left in between. This CDR3 spans 15 amino acids. Germline lookup yields CDR1 SGHRS and CDR2 YFSETQ. As for this clone: What it recognizes is unknown.

As to treatment: 19 received Ad26.COV2.S at low or high dose, single or two shots; about five received placebo; per-sample allocation not given. Sampling occurred on day 63 after the first vaccine or placebo injection. The chain has TRBV5-1 and TRBJ2-1; a possible D gene is TRBD1 (6 bases). This receptor was identified in a person between 18 and 60 years old who received the Ad26.COV2.S COVID-19 vaccine or a placebo. This material consisted of peripheral blood, taken in a trial of Ad26.COV2.S vaccine versus placebo. The CDR3 coding sequence is TGCGCCAGCAGCTCACAGGGCTTCTCCTACAATGAGCAGTTCTTC. Translated: CASSSQGFSYNEQFF. Supplemented by reference TRBV5-1 and TRBJ2-1, the full variable domain reads KAGVTQTPRYLIKTRGQQVTLSCSPISGHRSVSWYQQTPGQGLQFLFEYFSETQRNKGNFPGRFSGRQFSNSRSEMNVSTLELGDSALYLCASSSQGFSYNEQFFGPGTRLTVL.